Shown below are 18 T cell receptor beta chains from a single sample sequenced in a study of molecular identifiers for immune sequencing clone quantification. TCRdb reanalysed the PCR reads using MiXCR and keeps one entry per CDR3 protein. The sample has about 500,000 distinct CDR3 sequences; about a quarter are singletons. Sequencing was done on a sample of naive CD8+ T cells from blood, with Jurkat cell RNA spiked in. The subset was: FACS-sorted CD8+CD4-CCR7+CD45RA+ naive T cells. These receptors were obtained from a human donor in good health. Some libraries in this study had Jurkat cell RNA spiked in.

This clonotype occurred a few times. The chain recombines TRBV7-9 with TRBJ2-4; 7 positions match TRBD2. Germline CDR1 SEHNR, CDR2 FQNEAQ (reference sequence). The CDR3 consists of 16 residues. Trimming removed 5 bases from V and 9 bases from J; junction bases left unmatched: 16. DNA for the CDR3: TGTGCCAGCAGCCTTGTCGGGGGAGGGCCGCTTCTCATTCAGTACTTC. Encoded protein: CASSLVGGGPLLIQYF.

This clonotype has a handful of counts. This chain links TRBV7-6 with TRBJ2-3; TRBD2 agrees at 8 bases. Germline loops: CDR1 SGHVS, CDR2 FNYEAQ. V was pared by 5 bases and J by 3 bases, with 7 bases of the junction left unmatched. This CDR3 contains 15 residues. As DNA, the CDR3 is TGTGCCAGCAGCCCCGGGGCGGGGGGTACAGATACGCAGTATTTT. Translating gives CASSPGAGGTDTQYF. Full variable domain (outside the CDR3, taken from reference TRBV7-6 and TRBJ2-3): GAGVSQSPRYKVTKRGQDVALRCDPISGHVSLYWYRQALGQGPEFLTYFNYEAQQDKSGLPNDRFSAERPEGSISTLTIQRTEQRDSAMYRCASSPGAGGTDTQYFGPGTRLTVL.

The chain joins TRBV20-1 to TRBJ2-3, with 8 positions matching TRBD2. Germline V gene data show CDR1 as DFQATT and CDR2 as SNEGSKA (reference sequence). With 0 bases clipped from V and 8 bases from J, the junction kept 16 bases outside the gene matches. The CDR3 contains 17 residues. The CDR3 DNA follows: TGCAGTGCTAGAGATATAGGTCCGGGAGGGCCCCCTCCTACGCAGTATTTT. This gives the protein CSARDIGPGGPPPTQYF.

The chain joins TRBV7-9 to TRBJ2-2; 8 bases fit TRBD1. Trimming cost V 7 bases and J 3 bases; bases outside gene matches: 16. Germline CDR1 reads SEHNR; CDR2 reads FQNEAQ (reference sequence). The CDR3 extends over 18 amino acids. For the CDR3, the DNA is TGTGCCAGCACAAACTCAATCCTGGACAGGGCGTACACCGGGGAGCTGTTTTTT. It specifies CASTNSILDRAYTGELFF. Full variable domain (outside the CDR3, taken from reference TRBV7-9 and TRBJ2-2): DTGVSQNPRHKITKRGQNVTFRCDPISEHNRLYWYRQTLGQGPEFLTYFQNEAQLEKSRLLSDRFSAERPKGSFSTLEIQRTEQGDSAMYLCASTNSILDRAYTGELFFGEGSRLTVL.

The sample holds one count of this clonotype. Since a much larger clone is just one base distant, this may be a read error. V gene TRBV30 combines with J gene TRBJ2-7; the D is unclear. The germline CDR1 and CDR2 sequences are GTSNPN and SVGIG (reference sequence). Trimming stripped 8 bases from V and 3 bases from J, with 11 bases between. The CDR3 runs 11 residues. The CDR3 protein is CAGKWGYEQYF. In DNA form, the CDR3 reads TGTGCCGGGAAATGGGGCTACGAGCAGTACTTC.

This clonotype was seen once. The chain carries TRBV30 and TRBJ2-3; D is ambiguous. CDR1 is GTSNPN, CDR2 SVGIG, per germline (reference sequence). The CDR3 runs 12 residues. Deletions cut 5 bases from V and 2 bases from J, with 8 bases between. This chain's CDR3 is CAWGAFTDTQYF. The CDR3 DNA follows: TGTGCCTGGGGCGCGTTCACAGATACGCAGTATTTT. Full variable domain (missing parts from reference TRBV30 and TRBJ2-3): SQTIHQWPATLVQPVGSPLSLECTVEGTSNPNLYWYRQAAGRGLQLLFYSVGIGQISSEVPQNLSASRPQDRQFILSSKKLLLSDSGFYLCAWGAFTDTQYFGPGTRLTVL.

This chain uses TRBV24-1 with TRBJ1-2; no clear D. Trimming pared 6 bases from V and 8 bases from J, leaving 21 bases between. The germline V gene encodes CDR1 KGHDR and CDR2 SFDVKD. CDR3 length: 15 residues. The DNA of the CDR3 is TGTGCCACCAGTCCCCGCGTCCGAAAGGAGGTAGGCTACACCTTC. This encodes CATSPRVRKEVGYTF.

The CDR3 region has the DNA TGTGCCAGCTGGGGGGAGAGCAATCAGCCCCAGCATTTT. It yields the protein CASWGESNQPQHF. The J gene is TRBJ1-5, the V gene TRBV2, with D possibly TRBD1 on 5 matching bases. In germline, CDR1 is SNHLY, CDR2 FYNNEI. The V end was cut by 8 bases, the J end by 1 base, with 9 bases between. The CDR3 consists of 13 residues.

This clonotype was found many times. One end of the junction is discordant with germline, which a read error may explain. The chain has TRBV4-2 and TRBJ2-7, with a tentative D call TRBD1 (6 bases). CDR1 and CDR2 from the germline V gene are LGHNA and YNFKEQ. CDR3 length equals 14 residues. This CDR3 reads CASSQEDSSYEQYF. DNA for the CDR3: TGCGCCAGCAGCCAAGAGGACAGCTCCTACGAGCAGTACTTC.

This clonotype has a count of ten or more. The chain has TRBV10-3 and TRBJ1-3, with TRBD1 matching 8 bases. From germline, CDR1 is ENHRY and CDR2 SYGVKD. V lost 7 bases and J lost 0; bases outside the gene matches: 5. The CDR3 runs 15 residues. In DNA form, the CDR3 reads TGTGCCATCATGCAGGGGGCAAGCTCTGGAAACACCATATATTTT. Translation: CAIMQGASSGNTIYF.

This clonotype was recorded many times. V is TRBV6-2 or TRBV6-3 and J is TRBJ2-2; D ambiguous. CDR1 is MNHEY and CDR2 is SVGEGT in the germline V gene. Trimming took 2 bases from V and 4 from J, leaving 8 bases between them. The CDR3 is made up of 14 amino acids. The CDR3 DNA follows: TGTGCCAGCAGTTACGGTGGATTCACCGGGGAGCTGTTTTTT. Translating gives CASSYGGFTGELFF.

A word on this clonotype: A much larger clone lies one base from this, so it may be a read error. The chain uses TRBV4-2 and TRBJ2-7; 10 bases fit TRBD1. Germline-derived CDR1 and CDR2 are LGHNA and YNFKEQ. CDR3 length equals 15 residues. CDR3 residues: CARSQSGTGEYEQYF. The CDR3 nucleotides read TGTGCCCGCAGCCAATCCGGGACAGGGGAGTACGAGCAGTACTTC.

This clonotype showed up many times. This rearrangement joins TRBV12-5 to TRBJ1-1; D gene uncertain. Germline lookup yields CDR1 LGHNT and CDR2 FRNRAP. CDR3 size: 14 residues. V lost 0 bases to trimming and J lost 11 bases, with 16 bases between them. CDR3 DNA sequence: TGTGCTAGTGGTTTGGTACCCCGGCCTGGGGAGGCTTTCTTT. Translating it yields CASGLVPRPGEAFF.

A remark on this clonotype: This may be a read error, as it is one base from a much larger clone. The DNA for the CDR3 is TGTGCCAGCAGTTACCCCCGGCCCAGCGCGGGCGGAAATCAGCCCCAGCATTTT. Translating gives CASSYPRPSAGGNQPQHF. The rearrangement links TRBV6-6 to TRBJ1-5; no clear D. The V and J ends lost 2 bases and 4 bases respectively, with 21 bases between them. Germline values: CDR1 MNHNY, CDR2 SVGAGI (reference sequence). This CDR3 comprises 18 residues.

This clonotype was detected many times. CDR3 DNA: TGCAGCGTTGAAGAGACTGAAGCTTTCTTT. Its protein is CSVEETEAFF. This sequence joins TRBV29-1 and TRBJ1-1; the D is unclear. Trimming cost V 0 bases and J 5 bases, with 1 base left between them. The length of the CDR3 is 10 residues. Per the germline V gene, CDR1 is SQVTM and CDR2 is ANQGSEA.

The sample holds many counts of this clonotype. This chain connects TRBV27 to TRBJ2-7; D might be TRBD1 or TRBD2, each matching 5 bases. V was cut by 5 bases and J by 3 bases, with 11 bases left in between. The CDR3 extends over 13 amino acids. Germline loops: CDR1 MNHEY, CDR2 SMNVEV (reference sequence). Here the CDR3 DNA reads TGTGCCAGCAGTCCCGGGGCGTACTACGAGCAGTACTTC. Protein product: CASSPGAYYEQYF.

As regards this clonotype: This sequence may be a read error, since a much larger clone differs from it by one base. The chain carries TRBV28 and TRBJ2-1, with 7 nucleotides matching TRBD2. Germline V lookup: CDR1 MDHEN, CDR2 SYDVKM. The CDR3 covers 16 residues. DNA of the CDR3: TGTGTCAGCAGTCAGGTTCCTAGCGGAACGTACAATGAGCAGTTCTTC. This gives the protein CVSSQVPSGTYNEQFF.

J is TRBJ1-5 and V is TRBV27; the D gene is possibly TRBD1 (5 bases). This CDR3 region has 14 residues. Germline V gives CDR1 MNHEY, CDR2 SMNVEV (reference sequence). V shed 5 bases and J shed 7 bases, with 15 bases lying between them. CDR3 coding DNA: TGTGCCAGCAGTAGGAGGGGTGGGGCCCAGCCCCAGCATTTT. Its protein product is CASSRRGGAQPQHF.